This entry describes one TCR beta chain. The antigen remains undetermined. Sequencing used immunoSEQ multiplex PCR; TCRdb keeps in-frame clones, though not all of them. The data show approximately 100,000 clones, about 90% seen once. These data belong to a study of T cell responses to AZD1222 COVID-19 vaccine. Findings and caveats of the study: Females outnumbered males among donors, who were mostly white British; clonal diversity was possibly underestimated.

V was trimmed by 0 bases and J by 1 base, leaving 10 bases between them. The germline V gene has CDR1 SGHRS and CDR2 YFSETQ. This CDR3 region has 15 residues. Material: peripheral blood, obtained 28 days after the second AZD1222 dose. The chain has TRBV5-1 and TRBJ1-1; D is unclear. The sequence was collected from an adult who received the AZD1222 COVID-19 vaccine. CDR3 residues: CASSLEGSRNTEAFF. The CDR3 nucleotides are TGCGCCAGCAGCTTGGAGGGCTCTAGGAACACTGAAGCTTTCTTT.